Below are 10 T cell receptor beta chains sequenced from a single sample in a study of regulatory T cells in long-lasting Graves disease (dated by TCRdb to the early 2020s). The time point label, read with the paper, signifies: newly diagnosed GD, antithyroid drugs for less than 3 months. RNA was extracted from PBMCs in TRIzol for both TCR sequencing and RNA sequencing. Library construction relied on multiplex PCR. The instrument given in TCRdb is Illumina HiSeq 4000. iRepertoire HTBI primers and Arm-PCR amplification of CDR3 regions were used to construct TCR beta libraries. The raw public reads went through TCRdb reprocessing: fastp at Q25, MiXCR clone calling, in-frame beta chains kept. Rows are unified per CDR3 protein, each entry keeping the most common DNA and genes. This sample is represented by 450,000 to 700,000 distinct CDR3 sequences; approximately 15% of them were singletons. The ten most abundant clones make up about 10% of the sample.

The same sample was also used in a study of T cells in Graves' hyperthyroidism and ophthalmopathy.

Material: peripheral blood mononuclear cells (PBMCs), obtained at new diagnosis, from a patient treated with antithyroid drugs. Receptor source: a man between 25 and 39 years old with Graves disease. Donor details come from another sample of the same person, matched by shared clones.

This clonotype showed up just a few times. V is TRBV5-1 and J is TRBJ2-1, with D possibly matching TRBD1 (5 bases). This CDR3 region has 16 residues. Germline V gene data show CDR1 as SGHRS and CDR2 as YFSETQ. V was shortened by 4 bases and J by 8 bases, with 22 bases between the two germline ends. CDR3 residues: CASSPRPRVAFDEQFF. The CDR3 DNA reads as TGCGCCAGCAGCCCCCGGCCCAGGGTAGCCTTCGATGAGCAGTTCTTC.

As regards this clonotype: This may come from a read error, since a much larger clone is one base off. The rearrangement links TRBV20-1 to TRBJ2-7, with D unclear. CDR1 DFQATT and CDR2 SNEGSKA come from the germline V gene (reference sequence). V was cut by 6 bases and J by 0 bases, with 12 bases left in between. CDR3 length equals 13 residues. DNA of the CDR3: TGCAGTGCAATAGCAGACCGCTCCTACGAGCAGTACTTC. This encodes CSAIADRSYEQYF.

This clonotype was picked up many times. The gene calls are TRBV20-1 and TRBJ2-5; the match to TRBD2 covers 13 bases. Germline lookup yields CDR1 DFQATT and CDR2 SNEGSKA (reference sequence). There are 14 residues in the CDR3. V trimming: 6 bases; J trimming: 6 bases; junction bases outside the gene matches: 7. CDR3 loop: CSARTSGSPQTQYF. In nucleotides, the CDR3 is TGCAGTGCCCGGACTAGCGGGAGTCCTCAGACCCAGTACTTC.

This clonotype has at least ten counts. The chain is built from TRBV15 and TRBJ2-7; the D gene is possibly TRBD2 (6 bases). The germline V and J ends were trimmed by 3 bases and 7 bases, with 7 bases remaining between them. CDR1 LNHNV and CDR2 YYDKDF come from the germline V gene (reference sequence). The length of the CDR3 is 11 residues. In nucleotides, the CDR3 is TGTGCCACCAGCAGTGGGGGGGAGCAGTACTTC. Its translation is CATSSGGEQYF.

This clonotype occurred many times. The chain links TRBV29-1 to TRBJ1-3; the match to TRBD1 covers 9 bases. The length of the CDR3 is 13 residues. Germline CDR1 and CDR2: SQVTM and ANQGSEA. The trim removed 3 bases at V and 4 bases at J, leaving 1 base unmatched. The CDR3 DNA is TGCAGCGTTGACGGACAGGGGGGAAACACCATATATTTT. Its translation: CSVDGQGGNTIYF. Combining the CDR3 with reference TRBV29-1 and TRBJ1-3 gives the whole variable domain SAVISQKPSRDICQRGTSLTIQCQVDSQVTMMFWYRQQPGQSLTLIATANQGSEATYESGFVIDKFPISRPNLTFSTLTVSNMSPEDSSIYLCSVDGQGGNTIYFGEGSWLTVV.

The chain joins TRBV20-1 to TRBJ2-4; 7 bases agree with TRBD2. This CDR3 spans 16 amino acids. CDR1 is DFQATT, CDR2 SNEGSKA, per germline (reference sequence). The V segment lost 6 bases and the J segment 0 bases; nucleotides outside the gene matches: 11. The CDR3 coding sequence is TGCAGTGCCGAGTGGGGGGGGACCCTAGCCAAAAACATTCAGTACTTC. It specifies CSAEWGGTLAKNIQYF.

This clonotype showed up many times. CDR3 amino acids: CAWTSGLTDTQYF. The CDR3, as DNA: TGTGCCTGGACTAGCGGGCTCACAGATACGCAGTATTTT. V gene TRBV30 combines with J gene TRBJ2-3, with 8 positions matching TRBD2. The CDR3 totals 13 residues. Trimming took 4 bases from V and 2 from J; bases not matched to a gene: 2. Germline lookup yields CDR1 GTSNPN and CDR2 SVGIG (reference sequence).

This clonotype showed up many times. The CDR3: CSARVEAGPETQYF. The CDR3 DNA is TGCAGTGCTAGAGTAGAGGCGGGCCCAGAGACCCAGTACTTC. The chain employs TRBV20-1 and TRBJ2-5, with D possibly TRBD2 on 5 matching bases. V was clipped by 1 base and J by 4 bases, with 13 bases between them. The CDR3 length is 14 residues. Germline-derived CDR1 and CDR2 are DFQATT and SNEGSKA (reference sequence).

This clonotype appeared many times. V usage is TRBV27 and J usage is TRBJ2-3; tentatively, D is TRBD2 (6 bases). Germline CDR1 is MNHEY and CDR2 is SMNVEV (reference sequence). CDR3 length equals 14 residues. The V end lost 1 base, the J end lost 10 bases, and 15 bases lay between the germline ends. The CDR3 here is CASSLFGGAIAQYF. CDR3 nucleotide sequence: TGTGCCAGCAGTTTATTCGGGGGTGCCATAGCGCAGTATTTT.

CDR3 DNA: TGTGCCACGTCCCCTAGCGGGATCCCCAATGAGCAGTTCTTC. It codes for CATSPSGIPNEQFF. V gene TRBV6-2 or TRBV6-3 combines with J gene TRBJ2-1; the match to TRBD2 covers 9 bases. In germline, CDR1 is MNHEY, CDR2 SVGEGT. The length of the CDR3 is 14 residues. Trimming cost V 10 bases and J 6 bases; bases outside gene matches: 10.